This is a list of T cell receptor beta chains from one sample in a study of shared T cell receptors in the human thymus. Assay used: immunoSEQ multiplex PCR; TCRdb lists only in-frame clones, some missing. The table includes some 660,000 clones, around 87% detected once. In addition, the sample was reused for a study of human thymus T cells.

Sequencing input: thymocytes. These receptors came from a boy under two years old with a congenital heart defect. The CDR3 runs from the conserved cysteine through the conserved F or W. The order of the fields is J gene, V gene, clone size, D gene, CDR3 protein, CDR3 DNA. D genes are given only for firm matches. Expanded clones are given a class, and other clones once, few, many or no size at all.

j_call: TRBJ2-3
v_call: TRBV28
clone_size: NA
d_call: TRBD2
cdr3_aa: CASRALGRADTQYF
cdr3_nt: TGTGCCAGCAGAGCCCTCGGGAGGGCAGATACGCAGTATTTT

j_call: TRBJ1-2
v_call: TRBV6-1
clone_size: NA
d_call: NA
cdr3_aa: CASSGGRLHGYTF
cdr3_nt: TGTGCCAGCAGTGGAGGCCGGCTTCATGGCTACACCTTC

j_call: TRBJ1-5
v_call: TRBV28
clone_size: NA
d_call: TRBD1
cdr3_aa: CASENGQGGQPQHF
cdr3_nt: TGTGCCAGCGAGAATGGACAGGGCGGTCAGCCCCAGCATTTT

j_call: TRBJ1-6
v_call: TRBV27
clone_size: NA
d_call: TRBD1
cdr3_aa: CASSKTRQGWSSYNSPLHF
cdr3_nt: TGTGCCAGCAGTAAGACCCGACAGGGCTGGAGCTCCTATAATTCACCCCTCCACTTT

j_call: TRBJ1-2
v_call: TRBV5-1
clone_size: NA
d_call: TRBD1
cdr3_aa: CASSSEGQRQGNYGYTF
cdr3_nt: TGCGCCAGCAGCTCCGAGGGGCAGCGACAGGGGAACTATGGCTACACCTTC

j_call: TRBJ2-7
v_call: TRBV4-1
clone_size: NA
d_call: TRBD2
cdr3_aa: CASSRSGTSEAYEQYF
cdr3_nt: TGCGCCAGCAGCCGATCTGGGACTAGCGAGGCATACGAGCAGTACTTC

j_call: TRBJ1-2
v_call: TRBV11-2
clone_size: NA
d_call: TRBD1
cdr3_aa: CASSSTGGGGYTF
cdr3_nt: TGTGCCAGCAGCTCAACAGGGGGCGGTGGCTACACCTTC

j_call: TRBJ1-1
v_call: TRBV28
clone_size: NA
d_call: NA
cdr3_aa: CASIVNTEAFF
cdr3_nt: TGTGCCAGCATCGTCAACACTGAAGCTTTCTTT

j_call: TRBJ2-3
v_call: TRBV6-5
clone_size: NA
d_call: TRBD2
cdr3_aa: CASTEAGTSRDTQYF
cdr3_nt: TGTGCCAGCACTGAGGCCGGGACTAGCAGAGATACGCAGTATTTT

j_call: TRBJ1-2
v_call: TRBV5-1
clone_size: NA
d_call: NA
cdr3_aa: CASSDKVGLSNYGYTF
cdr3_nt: TGCGCCAGCAGCGATAAGGTCGGACTCTCTAACTATGGCTACACCTTC

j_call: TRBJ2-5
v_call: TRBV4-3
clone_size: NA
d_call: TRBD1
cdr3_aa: CASSQSNRGKTQYF
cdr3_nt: TGCGCCAGCAGCCAATCCAACAGGGGGAAGACCCAGTACTTC

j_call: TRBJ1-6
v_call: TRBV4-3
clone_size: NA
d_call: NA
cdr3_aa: CASSQGGWEYNSPLHF
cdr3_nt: TGCGCCAGCAGCCAGGGGGGTTGGGAGTATAATTCACCCCTCCACTTT

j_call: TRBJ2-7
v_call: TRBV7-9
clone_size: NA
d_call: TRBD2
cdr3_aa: CASSLLAGGPYEQYF
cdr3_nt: TGTGCCAGCAGCCTACTAGCGGGAGGTCCCTACGAGCAGTACTTC

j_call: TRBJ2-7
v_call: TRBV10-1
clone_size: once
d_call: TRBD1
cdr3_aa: CASSESYRPDREKTYEQYF
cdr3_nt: TGCGCCAGCAGTGAGTCCTATAGACCGGACAGGGAGAAGACCTACGAGCAGTACTTC

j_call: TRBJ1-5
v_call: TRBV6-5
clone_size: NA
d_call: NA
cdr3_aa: CASSRHGSNQPQHF
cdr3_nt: TGTGCCAGCAGTCGACACGGATCCAATCAGCCCCAGCATTTT

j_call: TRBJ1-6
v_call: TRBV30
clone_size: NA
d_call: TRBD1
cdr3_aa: CAWSGEPGRGISPLHF
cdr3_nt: TGTGCCTGGAGTGGCGAACCCGGCAGGGGGATCTCACCCCTCCACTTT

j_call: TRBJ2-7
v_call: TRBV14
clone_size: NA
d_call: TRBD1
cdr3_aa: CASSHPGDSYEQYF
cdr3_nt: TGTGCCAGCAGCCACCCCGGGGACAGCTACGAGCAGTACTTC

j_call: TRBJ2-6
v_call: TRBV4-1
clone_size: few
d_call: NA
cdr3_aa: CASSQVRQPGANVLTF
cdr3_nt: TGCGCCAGCAGCCAAGTACGACAGCCTGGGGCCAACGTCCTGACTTTC

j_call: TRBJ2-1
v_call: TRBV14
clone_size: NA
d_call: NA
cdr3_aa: CATSIRAPRRFF
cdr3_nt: TGTGCCACCTCAATACGCGCGCCGAGGAGGTTCTTC

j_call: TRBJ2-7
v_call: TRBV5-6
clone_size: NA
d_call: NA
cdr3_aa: CASSLVGQPYYEQYF
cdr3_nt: TGTGCCAGCAGCTTGGTAGGACAGCCTTACTACGAGCAGTACTTC

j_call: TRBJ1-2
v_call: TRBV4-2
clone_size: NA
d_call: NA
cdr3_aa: CASSQGPGGGASLDGYTF
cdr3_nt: TGTGCCAGCAGCCAAGGCCCTGGCGGAGGGGCAAGTCTTGACGGCTACACCTTC

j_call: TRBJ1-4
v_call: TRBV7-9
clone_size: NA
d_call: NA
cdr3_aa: CASSFTGGDEKLFF
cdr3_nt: TGTGCCAGCAGCTTTACAGGTGGCGATGAAAAACTGTTTTTT

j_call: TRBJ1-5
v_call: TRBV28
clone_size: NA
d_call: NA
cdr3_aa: CASSPRADRQNSNQPQHF
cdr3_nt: TGTGCCAGCAGTCCGAGGGCCGACAGGCAAAATAGCAATCAGCCCCAGCATTTT

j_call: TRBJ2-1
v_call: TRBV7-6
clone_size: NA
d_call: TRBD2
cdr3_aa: CASSLGTSGRKNEQFF
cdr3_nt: TGTGCCAGCAGCTTAGGGACTAGCGGGAGAAAAAATGAGCAGTTCTTC

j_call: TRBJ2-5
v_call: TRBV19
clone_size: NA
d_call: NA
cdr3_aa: CASSIGEGPGLTQETQYF
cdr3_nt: TGTGCCAGTAGTATAGGTGAGGGACCCGGACTAACTCAAGAGACCCAGTACTTC

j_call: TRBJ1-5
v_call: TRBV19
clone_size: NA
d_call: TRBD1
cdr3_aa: CASSMGSGQGQPQHF
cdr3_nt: TGTGCCAGTAGTATGGGCTCGGGACAGGGGCAGCCCCAGCATTTT

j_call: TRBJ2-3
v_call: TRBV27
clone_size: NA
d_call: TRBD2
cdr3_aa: CASSLRSGIADTQYF
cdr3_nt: TGTGCCAGCAGTTTACGTAGCGGGATCGCAGATACGCAGTATTTT

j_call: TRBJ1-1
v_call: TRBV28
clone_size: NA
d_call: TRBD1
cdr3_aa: CASSPGTGLNTEAFF
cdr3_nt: TGTGCCAGCAGTCCCGGGACAGGGTTGAACACTGAAGCTTTCTTT

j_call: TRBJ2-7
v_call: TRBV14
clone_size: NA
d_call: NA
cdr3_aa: CASSQDEDSHYEQYF
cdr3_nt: TGTGCCAGCAGCCAAGATGAGGACAGCCACTACGAGCAGTACTTC

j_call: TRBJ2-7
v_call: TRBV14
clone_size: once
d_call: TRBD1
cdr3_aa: CASRQTGASYEQYF
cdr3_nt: TGTGCCAGCAGGCAGACAGGGGCGTCCTACGAGCAGTACTTC

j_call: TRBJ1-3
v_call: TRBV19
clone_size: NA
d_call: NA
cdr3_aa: CASSIDPGAGYSGNTIYF
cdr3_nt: TGTGCCAGTAGTATAGATCCTGGGGCAGGTTACTCTGGAAACACCATATATTTT

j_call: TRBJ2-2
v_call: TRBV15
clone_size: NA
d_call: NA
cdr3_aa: CATSRRKEGSTGELFF
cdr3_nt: TGTGCCACCAGCAGGCGAAAGGAGGGGAGCACCGGGGAGCTGTTTTTT

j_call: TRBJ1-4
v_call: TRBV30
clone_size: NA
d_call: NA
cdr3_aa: CAWSRGEEKLFF
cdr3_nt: TGTGCCTGGAGCAGGGGTGAGGAAAAACTGTTTTTT

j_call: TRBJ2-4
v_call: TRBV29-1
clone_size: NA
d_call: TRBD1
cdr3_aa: CSVAPQRRQGVAKNIQYF
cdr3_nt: TGCAGCGTTGCCCCGCAGCGGCGGCAGGGGGTAGCCAAAAACATTCAGTACTTC

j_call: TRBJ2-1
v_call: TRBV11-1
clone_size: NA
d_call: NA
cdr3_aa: CASSPASAGVNEQFF
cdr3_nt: TGTGCCAGCAGCCCAGCCTCGGCGGGTGTCAATGAGCAGTTCTTC

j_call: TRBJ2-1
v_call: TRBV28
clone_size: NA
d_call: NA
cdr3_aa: CAIQGNEQFF
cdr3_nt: TGTGCCATACAGGGCAATGAGCAGTTCTTC

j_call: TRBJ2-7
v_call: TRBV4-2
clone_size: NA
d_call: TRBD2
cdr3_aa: CASSQVAGTRQYF
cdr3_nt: TGTGCCAGCAGCCAAGTTGCGGGGACTAGGCAGTACTTC

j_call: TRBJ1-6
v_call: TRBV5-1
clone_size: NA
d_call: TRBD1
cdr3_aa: CASSLDRGSPLHF
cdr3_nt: TGCGCCAGCAGCTTGGACAGGGGTTCACCCCTCCACTTT

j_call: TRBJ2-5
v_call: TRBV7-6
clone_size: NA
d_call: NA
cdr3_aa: CASSHPGSNYQETQYF
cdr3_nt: TGTGCCAGCAGCCACCCCGGGAGCAACTATCAAGAGACCCAGTACTTC

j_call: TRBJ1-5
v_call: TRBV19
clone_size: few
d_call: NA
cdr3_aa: CASKGRHSNQPQHF
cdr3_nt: TGTGCCAGTAAGGGGCGACATAGCAATCAGCCCCAGCATTTT

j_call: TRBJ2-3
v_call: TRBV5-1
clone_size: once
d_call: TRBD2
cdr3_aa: CASSPSGGSTDTQYF
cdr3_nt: TGCGCCAGCAGCCCTAGCGGGGGGAGCACAGATACGCAGTATTTT

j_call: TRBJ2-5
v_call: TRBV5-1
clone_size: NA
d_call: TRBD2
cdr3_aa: CASSLGTSGQETQYF
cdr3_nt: TGCGCCAGCAGCCTCGGGACTAGCGGGCAAGAGACCCAGTACTTC